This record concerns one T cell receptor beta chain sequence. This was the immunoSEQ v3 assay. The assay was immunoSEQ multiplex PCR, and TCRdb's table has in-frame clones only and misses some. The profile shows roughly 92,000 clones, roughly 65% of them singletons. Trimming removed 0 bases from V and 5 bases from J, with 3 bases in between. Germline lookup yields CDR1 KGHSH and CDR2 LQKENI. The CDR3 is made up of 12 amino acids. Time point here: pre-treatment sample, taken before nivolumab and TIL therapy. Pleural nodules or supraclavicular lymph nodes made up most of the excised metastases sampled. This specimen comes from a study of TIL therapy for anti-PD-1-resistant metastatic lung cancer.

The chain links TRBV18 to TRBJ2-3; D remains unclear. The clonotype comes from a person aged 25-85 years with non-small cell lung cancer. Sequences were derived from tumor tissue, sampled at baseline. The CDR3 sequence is CASSPPIDTQYF. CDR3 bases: TGTGCCAGCTCACCACCGATAGATACGCAGTATTTT.